This TCR beta chain was found in a study of metastatic and nonmetastatic thyroid tumors. On the study more broadly: Patients with malignant and benign thyroid disease provided blood and tumor or nodule tissue, whose repertoires were compared.

This clone was counted a few times. Ahead of thyroid surgery, no patient had received treatment of any kind. TCRdb recomputed clones from the PCR reads via MiXCR. The sample lists about 16,000 clones; roughly 12% were seen once. Germline V lookup: CDR1 MDHEN, CDR2 SYDVKM. The length of the CDR3 is 14 residues. Trimming pared 1 base from V and 7 bases from J, leaving 11 bases between. The chain is built from TRBV28 and TRBJ1-5; D gene ambiguous. The material sequenced was blood. The clonotype was recovered from a female donor with papillary thyroid cancer or a benign thyroid nodule (not recorded which). Some clones in this sample may be carry-over from other donors' samples. The CDR3 bases are TGTGCCAGCAGTTTATCGTTGGTTGGGCAGCCCCAGCATTTT. Translation gives CASSLSLVGQPQHF.